The clone carrying this T cell receptor (beta chain) came up once. Its specificity is not known. This entry comes from a study of T cell responses to AZD1222 COVID-19 vaccine. Broader study findings: The donor group comprised mostly white British people and more females; the analysis possibly underestimated clonal diversity.

Clones were sequenced by immunoSEQ multiplex PCR, and TCRdb holds only the in-frame ones, with some missing. The repertoire consists of approximately 110,000 clones, with around 90% occurring once and the leading ten covering 4.2%. From germline, CDR1 is DFQATT and CDR2 SNEGSKA (reference sequence). Trimming left V 3 bases short and J 3 bases short, with 17 bases between. The length of the CDR3 is 15 residues. Source: peripheral blood, taken on day 0 of AZD1222 vaccination. This receptor was identified in an adult in good health. This chain links TRBV20-1 with TRBJ1-2, with D hard to call. The CDR3 spells CSASGQVGIDYGYTF. CDR3 coding DNA: TGCAGTGCTAGTGGCCAAGTGGGAATTGACTATGGCTACACCTTC.